The sequence of this TCR beta chain was determined in a study of blood T cell repertoires in COVID-19. About the research overall: COVID-19 samples, acute and convalescent, were from the United States, Italy and Spain.

CDR3 length equals 14 residues. CDR1 GTSNPN and CDR2 SVGIG come from the germline V gene (reference sequence). J gave up 7 bases and V 2 bases, and 8 bases lay outside the gene matches. Libraries were prepared by immunoSEQ multiplex PCR; TCRdb keeps only in-frame clonotypes and omits some of them. Of over 20,000 clones listed, under 90% were seen once; the top ten hold more than 6.5%. The source is a man aged 65-85 years with acute or convalescent COVID-19. The sample taken for sequencing was peripheral blood. This sequence joins TRBV30 and TRBJ1-5; 7 nucleotides align to TRBD1. The CDR3 nucleotides read TGTGCCTGGAGTTCTATGACAGGGAGGCAGCCCCAGCATTTT. Amino acid sequence: CAWSSMTGRQPQHF.